The sequence of this T cell receptor beta chain was determined in a study of T cell responses to AZD1222 COVID-19 vaccine. Across the study: Investigators merged groups given second doses at roughly 4 or roughly 12 weeks. Study results and caveats: Repertoire sampling happened only post peak T cell response. Donors, mostly white British, included more females; clonal diversity was possibly underestimated. An increase in Spike-specific TCR breadth and depth was observed after two AZD1222 doses.

As concerns this clone: The target antigen is unknown.

Assay: immunoSEQ multiplex PCR; the TCRdb copy retains only in-frame clones and omits some. The table records about 97,000 clones, around nine tenths of them present only once. This CDR3 spans 16 amino acids. Germline trimming cut 4 bases from V and 1 base from J; bases unmatched to any gene: 5. CDR1 and CDR2 from the germline V gene are ENHRY and SYGVKD. The J gene is TRBJ2-2, the V gene TRBV10-3; 8 bases match TRBD1. Sequences were derived from peripheral blood, sampled on day 0 of AZD1222 vaccination. The source is an adult in good health. The CDR3 loop is CAISARTGKNTGELFF. CDR3 nucleotides: TGTGCCATCAGTGCAAGGACAGGGAAGAACACCGGGGAGCTGTTTTTT.